The T cell receptor (beta chain) described here comes from a study of T cells in Graves' hyperthyroidism and ophthalmopathy. The trim removed 4 bases at V and 4 bases at J, leaving 9 bases unmatched. The CDR3 runs 17 residues. Germline lookup yields CDR1 LGHNA and CDR2 YSLEER. TCR beta CDR3 regions were amplified from RNA transcripts. In the first-round RT-PCR of the TCR CDR3, the HTBI primer set was used. One entry per CDR3 protein, called by TCRdb with MiXCR from the multiplex PCR reads. The repertoire holds 490,000 or so distinct CDR3 sequences, with less than 25% as singletons. The chain has TRBV4-3 and TRBJ2-1, with 11 bases identical to TRBD2. The sequenced sample was blood. This TCR was sampled from a woman aged 70 to 79 with Graves' ophthalmopathy. CDR3 bases: TGCGCCAGCAGCCCTCAGACTAGCGGGGAGGGGTACAATGAGCAGTTCTTC. This translates into CASSPQTSGEGYNEQFF.